The clone carrying this T cell receptor (beta chain) was found a few times. Its antigen is still unknown. Sequence at one end of the junction differs from germline and may be a read error. These data come from a study of Graves' ophthalmopathy and Graves' hyperthyroidism. Turning to the study itself: Hyperthyroidism showing no ophthalmopathy within 18 months of follow-up was stable. Study observations and caveats: Discrimination between ophthalmopathy and stable hyperthyroidism by a 13-signature model showed about 85% sensitivity and less than 84% specificity.

The CDR3 is made up of 18 amino acids. Germline V gene data show CDR1 as SGDLS and CDR2 as YYNGEE. Each hyperthyroidism patient was newly diagnosed, with under 2 months' duration, and aged 18 to 65. Physicians reached a diagnosis by relying on clinical symptoms, serum thyroxine, TRAb, thyroid ultrasound and orbital computed tomography. RNA transcripts served as template for amplifying TCR beta CDR3 sequences. HTBI primers primed a first-round RT-PCR, and a second-round multiplex PCR followed. Each CDR3 protein gets one entry after TCRdb re-called the multiplex PCR reads with MiXCR. The data show some 1.1 million distinct CDR3 sequences, with around a third seen just once and 11% held by the top ten.

The chain joins TRBV9 to TRBJ2-7, with D tentatively TRBD1 or TRBD2 (5 bases each). The sequencing sample was made of peripheral blood or thyroid tissue (not recorded which). The TCR originated in an adult man with Graves' hyperthyroidism. The CDR3 region has the DNA TGCGCCAGCAGCCAAGAAATCGGCGGGTGGGGCAGGTCCTACGAGCAGTACTTC. As protein: CASSQEIGGWGRSYEQYF. Combining the CDR3 with reference TRBV9 and TRBJ2-7 gives the whole variable domain DSGVTQTPKHLITATGQRVTLRCSPRSGDLSVYWYQQSLDQGLQFLIQYYNGEERAKGNILERFSAQQFPDLHSELNLSSLELGDSALYFCASSQEIGGWGRSYEQYFGPGTRLTVT.